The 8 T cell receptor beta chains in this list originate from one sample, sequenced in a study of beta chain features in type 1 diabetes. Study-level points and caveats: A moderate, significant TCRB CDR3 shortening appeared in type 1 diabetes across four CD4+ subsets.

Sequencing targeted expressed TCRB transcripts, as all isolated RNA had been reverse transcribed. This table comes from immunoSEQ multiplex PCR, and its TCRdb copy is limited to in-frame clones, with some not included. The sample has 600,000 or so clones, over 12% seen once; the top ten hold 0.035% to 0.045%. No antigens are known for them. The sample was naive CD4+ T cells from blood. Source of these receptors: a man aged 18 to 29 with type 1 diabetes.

CDR3 residues: CASRGLDLGNQPQHF. CDR3 nucleotide sequence: TGTGCCAGTAGGGGGCTCGATCTTGGCAATCAGCCCCAGCATTTT. The gene calls are TRBV19 and TRBJ1-5; the D gene is possibly TRBD1 (5 bases). The CDR3 length is 15 residues. Germline V gene lookup returns CDR1 LNHDA and CDR2 SQIVND (reference sequence). V was shortened by 6 bases and J by 2 bases, with 14 bases between the two germline ends.

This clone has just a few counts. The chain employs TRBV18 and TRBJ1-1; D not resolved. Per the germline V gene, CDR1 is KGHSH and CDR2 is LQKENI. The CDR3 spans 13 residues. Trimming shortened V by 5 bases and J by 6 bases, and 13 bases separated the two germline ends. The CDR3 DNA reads TGTGCCAGCTCATTTCCAGCGCGCCCTGAAGCTTTCTTT. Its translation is CASSFPARPEAFF.

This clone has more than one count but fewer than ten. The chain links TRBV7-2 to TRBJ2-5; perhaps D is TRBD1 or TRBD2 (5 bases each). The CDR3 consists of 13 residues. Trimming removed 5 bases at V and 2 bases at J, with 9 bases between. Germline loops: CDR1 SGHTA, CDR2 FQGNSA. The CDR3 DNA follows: TGTGCCAGCAGCCCCGGGGCACAAGAGACCCAGTACTTC. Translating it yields CASSPGAQETQYF. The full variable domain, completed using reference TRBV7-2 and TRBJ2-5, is GAGVSQSPSNKVTEKGKDVELRCDPISGHTALYWYRQSLGQGLEFLIYFQGNSAPDKSGLPSDRFSAERTGGSVSTLTIQRTQQEDSAVYLCASSPGAQETQYFGPGTRLLVL.

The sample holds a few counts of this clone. This CDR3 is CASSPQVTNVLTF. The CDR3 bases are TGTGCCAGCAGCCCCCAGGTAACCAACGTCCTGACTTTC. The chain has TRBV5-5 and TRBJ2-6; D gene unclear. V was pared by 4 bases and J by 8 bases, with 10 bases between. In germline, CDR1 is SGHKS, CDR2 YYEKEE (reference sequence). The CDR3 has 13 amino acids.

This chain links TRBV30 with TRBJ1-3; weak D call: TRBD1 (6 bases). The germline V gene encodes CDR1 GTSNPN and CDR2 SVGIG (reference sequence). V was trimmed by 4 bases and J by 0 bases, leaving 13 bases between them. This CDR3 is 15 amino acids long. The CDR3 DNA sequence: TGTGCCTGGACTCCTGGGACATTCTCTGGAAACACCATATATTTT. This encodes CAWTPGTFSGNTIYF. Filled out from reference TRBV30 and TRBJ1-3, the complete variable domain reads SQTIHQWPATLVQPVGSPLSLECTVEGTSNPNLYWYRQAAGRGLQLLFYSVGIGQISSEVPQNLSASRPQDRQFILSSKKLLLSDSGFYLCAWTPGTFSGNTIYFGEGSWLTVV.

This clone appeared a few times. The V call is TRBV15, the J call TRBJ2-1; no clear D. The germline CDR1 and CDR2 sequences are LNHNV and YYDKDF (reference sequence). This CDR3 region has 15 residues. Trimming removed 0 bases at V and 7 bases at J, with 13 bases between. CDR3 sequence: CATSREPKTVNEQFF. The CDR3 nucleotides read TGTGCCACCAGCAGAGAGCCCAAAACAGTAAATGAGCAGTTCTTC.

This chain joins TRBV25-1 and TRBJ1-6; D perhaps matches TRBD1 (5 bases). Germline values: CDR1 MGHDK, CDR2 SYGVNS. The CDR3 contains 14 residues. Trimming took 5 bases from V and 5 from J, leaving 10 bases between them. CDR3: CASSRGVHNSPLHF. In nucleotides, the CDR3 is TGTGCCAGCAGTCGGGGGGTCCATAATTCACCCCTCCACTTT.

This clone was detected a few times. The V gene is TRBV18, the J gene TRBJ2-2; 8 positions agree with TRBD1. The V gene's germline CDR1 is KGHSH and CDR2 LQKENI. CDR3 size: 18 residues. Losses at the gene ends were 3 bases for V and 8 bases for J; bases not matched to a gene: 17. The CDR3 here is CASSPPARQGTSLGELFF. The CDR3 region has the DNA TGTGCCAGCTCACCTCCTGCGAGACAGGGGACTTCCCTTGGGGAGCTGTTTTTT.